This T cell receptor (beta chain) was found in a study of T cells after yellow fever vaccination (dated by TCRdb to between 2019 and 2020). About the investigation overall: The SMART-Seq v4 Ultra Low Input RNA kit was used to prepare libraries from fractions with low cell numbers. Two healthy male donors made up the cohort, one aged 18 to 29 years and the other aged 30 to 40 years. Bulk PBMC replicates and cell subsets were isolated from blood drawn at multiple timepoints before and after both primary and secondary immunization. To follow T-cell clones before and after primary and booster YFV17D yellow fever vaccination, bulk TCR alpha and beta repertoires were sequenced over time.

This clonotype appeared many times. The target of this receptor is not known. The sample holds no much larger clone one base away, and base qualities are not on file. The instrument was an Illumina NovaSeq 6000. TCR cDNA was synthesized by 5'RACE template switching, through which a universal primer site and unique molecular identifiers were introduced. Priming of cDNA synthesis was performed from both the TCR alpha and TCR beta constant segments. Library amplification involved two PCR steps, and the second step added sample barcodes and sequencing adapters. Libraries were sequenced on Illumina HiSeq 2500 (2x100 bp) or NovaSeq (2x150 bp). For the original study's pipeline: Reads were demultiplexed and collapsed into UMI consensus sequences with MIGEC, and V(D)J alignment was performed with MiXCR. Using edgeR on replicate PBMC samples, clonotypes were called vaccine-responding if FDR was below 0.01 and the log2 fold change was above 5 up to day 15. CD4 or CD8 identity was assigned to each bulk clonotype according to whether the clonotype was present at higher abundance in the sequenced CD4 repertoire or the sequenced CD8 repertoire. Starting from the raw public reads, TCRdb applied fastp trimming at Q25, assembled clones with MiXCR and retained in-frame beta chains. Identical CDR3 protein sequences are pooled into one entry, listed with their most common genes and DNA. The V and J calls shown here were made by TCRdb, not taken from the authors' results. This sample gives about 320,000 distinct CDR3 sequences in total; approximately 4% of them show up just once. The ten largest clones take up roughly a fifth of the sample.

Broad study findings and their caveats: Most clones expanded after primary vaccination were re-detected after the booster (96% of CD4 and about 88% of CD8), suggesting broad memory maintenance. The study included only two donors, which limits how far the findings can be generalized. Compared with the primary T-cell response, the secondary T-cell response was weaker but faster, peaking on day 5 rather than day 15. Computational filtering was needed because FACS-sorted repertoires could contain abundant contaminating clonotypes from the bulk population. A small share of clonotypes was detected in both CD4 and CD8 compartments, with the overlap likely arising from convergent recombination.

This specimen's treatment or condition label, interpreted: live attenuated yellow fever vaccine strain. At every blood-draw timepoint, two biological replicates of bulk PBMCs were collected. PBMCs were isolated from peripheral blood using a standard Ficoll-Paque protocol. TriZol was used to extract RNA from bulk PBMCs, from CD4 and CD8 fractions, and from dextramer-positive and dextramer-negative fractions. The CDR3 has 13 amino acids, counting the end cysteine and phenylalanine. Of all the DNA, just the CDR3 is kept, 39 bases in frame from base 1. V is reduced by 8 bases and J by 0 bases, leaving a spacing of 9 bases between them. Per the germline V gene, MGHDK is the CDR1 and SYGVNS is the CDR2.

The sequence links TRBV25-1 to TRBJ2-3; the D region is possibly TRBD1 or TRBD2, each matching across 5 bases. This TCR derives from a man between 18 and 35 years old who received the YFV17D yellow fever vaccine. The source was PBMCs, collected 15 days after the yellow fever booster vaccination. The CDR3 region has the sequence CASGTASTDTQYF. DNA sequence: TGTGCCAGCGGGACGGCTAGCACAGATACGCAGTATTTT.